This is a list of T cell receptor beta chains from one sample in a study of early T cells in non-severe SARS-CoV-2 infection. TCRdb re-called the 5' RACE reads through MiXCR, storing one row per CDR3 protein. Here the sample spans roughly 40,000 distinct CDR3 sequences, over 4% being singletons. Material: whole blood. Receptor source: an adult who was a healthcare worker with PCR-confirmed SARS-CoV-2 infection or an uninfected control (not recorded which). Each CDR3 is given with its conserved first and last residue. Part of the rows lack a size; the others show once, few, many or a class for expanded clones.

clone_size j_call v_call cdr3_aa
- TRBJ1-3 TRBV5-1 CASSWAESSGNTIYF
many TRBJ1-2 TRBV12-3/TRBV12-4 CASSQGAYGYTF
many TRBJ2-5 TRBV20-1 CSARPGGAGETQYF
many TRBJ1-1 TRBV3-1 CASSQARGTMNTEAFF
many TRBJ1-1 TRBV6-5 CASGFGRALGSTEAFF
few TRBJ2-7 TRBV7-7 CASRNNTGPYEQYF
once TRBJ2-2 TRBV6-5 CASTESANTGELFF
many TRBJ2-3 TRBV7-2 CASSLDGSGDTQYF
- TRBJ1-5 TRBV12-3/TRBV12-4 CASSSDGNSNQPQHF
few TRBJ2-7 TRBV11-2 CASSLELEGTISLGEQYF
medium-sized TRBJ2-1 TRBV7-2 CASSRQGGPWNEQFF
many TRBJ2-1 TRBV5-1 CASSFDGLEQFF
few TRBJ2-5 TRBV19 CASSTSETQYF
many TRBJ1-2 TRBV12-5 CASGRTKDSTNYGYTF
few TRBJ1-1 TRBV5-1 CASSYRTNTEAFF
many TRBJ1-5 TRBV13 CASSPSPDQPQHF
medium-sized TRBJ1-3 TRBV29-1 CSVDVGTNSGNTIYF
few TRBJ2-4 TRBV11-2 CASSAPGGESAKNIQYF
many TRBJ2-2 TRBV6-4 CASSVGTGAGELFF
many TRBJ2-7 TRBV7-2 CASSDYSGASSYEQYF
many TRBJ2-5 TRBV19 CASSSLLLGDGETQYF
many TRBJ1-3 TRBV7-8 CASSLDGNTIYF
many TRBJ1-2 TRBV6-5 CASRNRDRGNGYTF
many TRBJ1-6 TRBV20-1 CSARDTGGAGSPLHF
many TRBJ2-1 TRBV20-1 CSAPGSSYNEQFF
many TRBJ2-1 TRBV20-1 CSARESASSYNEQFF
few TRBJ2-7 TRBV20-1 CSARDLGQGLPF
- TRBJ2-5 TRBV4-1 CASNRGGQETQYF
many TRBJ2-2 TRBV28 CASRQGGTGELFF
few TRBJ1-2 TRBV11-2 CASSLASNYGYTF
few TRBJ1-1 TRBV29-1 CSVRGGGREAFF
- TRBJ2-5 TRBV5-4 CASSLAGAETQYF
many TRBJ1-1 TRBV12-5 CASAQGGTEAFF
many TRBJ2-1 TRBV2 CASSDPPGRVVYEQFF
medium-sized TRBJ2-7 TRBV3-1 CASSPTGAYEQYF
many TRBJ1-3 TRBV20-1 CSARDAREAASGNTIYF
many TRBJ1-2 TRBV29-1 CSVGKQGSYGYTF
many TRBJ1-5 TRBV12-3/TRBV12-4 CASSLWDNDQPQHF
many TRBJ2-1 TRBV9 CASSVTSGNRNEQFF
few TRBJ2-3 TRBV5-1 CASSISGTSTDTQYF
few TRBJ1-6 TRBV4-3 CASSQATGYNSPLHF
many TRBJ1-3 TRBV7-6 CASSSRPSTSGNTIYF
many TRBJ2-3 TRBV12-3/TRBV12-4 CASSLGGGVRGDTQYF
- TRBJ2-5 TRBV7-2 CASRSRGAAGETQYF
many TRBJ1-6 TRBV9 CASSRGQGANSPLHF
many TRBJ2-7 TRBV20-1 CSAEPGTGSAYEQYF
many TRBJ1-1 TRBV21-1 CASSTGDRAGRTEAFF
few TRBJ1-4 TRBV11-2 CASRPWLGPDEKLFF
- TRBJ2-1 TRBV28 CASSYGYDEQFF
many TRBJ1-1 TRBV7-9 CASSWGPDRRAEAFF
- TRBJ1-2 TRBV12-3/TRBV12-4 CASRDSGTVPYGYTF
many TRBJ2-1 TRBV20-1 CSAREQTGYFHEQFF
many TRBJ1-1 TRBV12-3/TRBV12-4 CASSPTGQVTEAFF
many TRBJ2-1 TRBV19 CASSIRLAGTEQFF
many TRBJ1-1 TRBV20-1 CSARDQGTGGTEAFF